Listed below are T cell receptor beta chains from one sample, sequenced in a study of blood T cells in healthy people across ages. Each CDR3 protein is one row after TCRdb ran MiXCR on the 5' RACE reads. The sample consists of hundreds of thousands of distinct CDR3 sequences, around a quarter of them appearing once. These data were likewise used in another study, on T cells of mothers and their children.

The sample consisted of blood. These receptors originate from a boy younger than 18 in good health. Both conserved end residues are part of each CDR3. Each record gives: CDR3 protein, CDR3 DNA, clone size, V gene, J gene, D gene. D genes are given only for firm matches. The size entry is marked missing in some rows and otherwise reads once, few, many or a size class.

CDR3aa: CASTYLDGSYEQYF
CDR3nt: TGTGCCAGCACCTACCTGGACGGCTCCTACGAGCAGTACTTC
abundance: -
v_gene: TRBV7-2
j_gene: TRBJ2-7
d_gene: -

CDR3aa: CASSLASVAGQHYGYTF
CDR3nt: TGTGCCAGCAGCTTAGCATCGGTTGCGGGACAGCACTATGGCTACACCTTC
abundance: many
v_gene: TRBV7-9
j_gene: TRBJ1-2
d_gene: TRBD1

CDR3aa: CASSLVVADNEQFF
CDR3nt: TGCGCCAGCAGCTTGGTGGTAGCGGACAATGAGCAGTTCTTC
abundance: many
v_gene: TRBV5-1
j_gene: TRBJ2-1
d_gene: -

CDR3aa: CSASEGGAVREQFF
CDR3nt: TGCAGCGCTTCTGAGGGGGGGGCGGTTCGGGAGCAGTTCTTC
abundance: -
v_gene: TRBV29-1
j_gene: TRBJ2-1
d_gene: -

CDR3aa: CASTQTGGGEKLFF
CDR3nt: TGTGCCAGCACCCAGACAGGTGGGGGAGAAAAACTGTTTTTT
abundance: few
v_gene: TRBV27
j_gene: TRBJ1-4
d_gene: -

CDR3aa: CASSLGQPRNYEQYF
CDR3nt: TGCGCCAGCAGCCTGGGACAGCCAAGGAACTACGAGCAGTACTTC
abundance: -
v_gene: TRBV5-1
j_gene: TRBJ2-7
d_gene: TRBD1

CDR3aa: CSGGVGQPSYEQYF
CDR3nt: TGCAGCGGTGGCGTCGGCCAGCCCTCCTACGAGCAGTACTTC
abundance: -
v_gene: TRBV29-1
j_gene: TRBJ2-7
d_gene: -

CDR3aa: CASRLRGQFSFDTGELFF
CDR3nt: TGTGCCAGCAGGCTTCGGGGGCAGTTCTCTTTCGACACCGGGGAGCTGTTTTTT
abundance: -
v_gene: TRBV28
j_gene: TRBJ2-2
d_gene: -

CDR3aa: CASSLDWAEHSPLHF
CDR3nt: TGTGCCAGCAGCTTGGACTGGGCAGAGCATTCACCCCTCCACTTT
abundance: -
v_gene: TRBV5-5
j_gene: TRBJ1-6
d_gene: -

CDR3aa: CASADEEDEQYF
CDR3nt: TGTGCCAGCGCGGATGAGGAGGACGAACAGTACTTC
abundance: -
v_gene: TRBV6-2/TRBV6-3
j_gene: TRBJ2-7
d_gene: -

CDR3aa: CASSQDPSRRQYF
CDR3nt: TGTGCCAGCAGCCAAGACCCGTCCCGTCGGCAGTACTTC
abundance: -
v_gene: TRBV14
j_gene: TRBJ2-4
d_gene: -

CDR3aa: CASSLDGGRTDEQYF
CDR3nt: TGTGCCAGCAGCTTAGATGGCGGGAGGACCGACGAGCAGTACTTC
abundance: few
v_gene: TRBV11-2
j_gene: TRBJ2-7
d_gene: TRBD2

CDR3aa: CSARTGFLAGETQYF
CDR3nt: TGCAGTGCTAGGACGGGGTTTTTGGCGGGAGAGACCCAGTACTTC
abundance: -
v_gene: TRBV20-1
j_gene: TRBJ2-5
d_gene: -

CDR3aa: CASSQGGQGDGELFF
CDR3nt: TGTGCCAGCAGCCAGGGGGGACAGGGCGACGGGGAGCTGTTTTTT
abundance: -
v_gene: TRBV7-3
j_gene: TRBJ2-2
d_gene: TRBD1

CDR3aa: CATVTSPSYNEQFF
CDR3nt: TGTGCCACCGTGACTAGCCCCTCCTACAATGAGCAGTTCTTC
abundance: -
v_gene: TRBV11-2
j_gene: TRBJ2-1
d_gene: TRBD2

CDR3aa: CASSPGTAPYEQHF
CDR3nt: TGTGCCAGCAGCCCCGGGACAGCGCCCTACGAGCAGCACTTC
abundance: few
v_gene: TRBV5-5
j_gene: TRBJ2-7
d_gene: TRBD1

CDR3aa: CASSLGWDRSIQYF
CDR3nt: TGTGCCAGCAGTTTGGGGTGGGACAGGAGCATTCAGTACTTC
abundance: few
v_gene: TRBV12-3/TRBV12-4
j_gene: TRBJ2-4
d_gene: TRBD1

CDR3aa: CASSQDPLNEKLFF
CDR3nt: TGCGCCAGCAGCCAAGATCCGCTTAATGAAAAACTGTTTTTT
abundance: few
v_gene: TRBV4-1
j_gene: TRBJ1-4
d_gene: -

CDR3aa: CSARAPGQAINSPLHF
CDR3nt: TGCAGTGCTAGGGCCCCGGGACAGGCCATCAATTCACCCCTCCACTTT
abundance: -
v_gene: TRBV20-1
j_gene: TRBJ1-6
d_gene: TRBD1

CDR3aa: CASSSGNTGELFF
CDR3nt: TGTGCCAGCAGTAGCGGGAACACCGGGGAGCTGTTTTTT
abundance: many
v_gene: TRBV7-9
j_gene: TRBJ2-2
d_gene: -

CDR3aa: CSVDEGFYNEQFF
CDR3nt: TGCAGCGTTGATGAGGGGTTCTACAATGAGCAGTTCTTC
abundance: -
v_gene: TRBV29-1
j_gene: TRBJ2-1
d_gene: -

CDR3aa: CASSLLLDGRDEQYF
CDR3nt: TGTGCCAGCAGCTTACTTCTGGACGGGCGGGACGAGCAGTACTTC
abundance: -
v_gene: TRBV7-9
j_gene: TRBJ2-7
d_gene: -

CDR3aa: CASSEPFTTNEQFF
CDR3nt: TGTGCCAGCAGTGAACCCTTCACTACGAATGAGCAGTTCTTC
abundance: -
v_gene: TRBV25-1
j_gene: TRBJ2-1
d_gene: -

CDR3aa: CASSSVGGQAEAFF
CDR3nt: TGTGCCAGCAGCTCCGTCGGGGGGCAGGCTGAAGCTTTCTTT
abundance: -
v_gene: TRBV7-2
j_gene: TRBJ1-1
d_gene: -